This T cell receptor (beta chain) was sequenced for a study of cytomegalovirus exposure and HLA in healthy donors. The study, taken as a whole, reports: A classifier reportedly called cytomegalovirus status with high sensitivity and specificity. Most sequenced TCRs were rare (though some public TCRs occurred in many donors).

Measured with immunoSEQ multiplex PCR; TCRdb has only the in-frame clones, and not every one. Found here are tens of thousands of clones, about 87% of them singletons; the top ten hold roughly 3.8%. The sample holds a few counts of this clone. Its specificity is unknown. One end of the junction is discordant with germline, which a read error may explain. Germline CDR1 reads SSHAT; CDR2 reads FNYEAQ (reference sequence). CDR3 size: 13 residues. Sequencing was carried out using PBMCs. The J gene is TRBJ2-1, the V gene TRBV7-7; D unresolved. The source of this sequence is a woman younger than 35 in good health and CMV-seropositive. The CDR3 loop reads CASSSAGDARQFF. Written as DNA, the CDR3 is TGTGCTAGCAGCTCCGCAGGTGACGCGAGGCAGTTCTTC. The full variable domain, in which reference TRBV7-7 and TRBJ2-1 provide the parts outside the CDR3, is GAGVSQSPRYKVTKRGQDVTLRCDPISSHATLYWYQQALGQGPEFLTYFNYEAQPDKSGLPSDRFSAERPEGSISTLTIQRTEQRDSAMYRCASSSAGDARQFFGPGTRLTVL.